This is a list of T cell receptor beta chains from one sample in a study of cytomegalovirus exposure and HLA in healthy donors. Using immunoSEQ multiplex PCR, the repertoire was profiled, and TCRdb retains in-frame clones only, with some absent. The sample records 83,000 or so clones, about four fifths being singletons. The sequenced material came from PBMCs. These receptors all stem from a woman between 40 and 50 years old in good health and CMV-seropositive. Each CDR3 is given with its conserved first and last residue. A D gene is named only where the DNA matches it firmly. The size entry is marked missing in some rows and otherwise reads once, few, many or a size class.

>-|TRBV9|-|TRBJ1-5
TGTGCCAGCAGCCAAGGGGGGGGACATCAGCCCCAGCATTTT
CASSQGGGHQPQHF
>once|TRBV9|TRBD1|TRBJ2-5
TGTGCCAGCAGCACCGGGACAGGGAAAGAGACCCAGTACTTC
CASSTGTGKETQYF
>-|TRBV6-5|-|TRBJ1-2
TGTGCCAGCAACCCCGGCGGGGGTAACTATGGCTACACCTTC
CASNPGGGNYGYTF
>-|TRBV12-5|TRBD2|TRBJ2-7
TGTGCTAGTGTCTCTAGCGGGAGGGCCAACAACTCCTACGAGCAGTACTTC
CASVSSGRANNSYEQYF
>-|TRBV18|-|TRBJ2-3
TGTGCCAGCTCACCGACTAGTTCCGCAGATACGCAGTATTTT
CASSPTSSADTQYF
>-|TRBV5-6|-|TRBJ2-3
TGTGCCAGCAGCTTGAAACTTACGCAGTATTTT
CASSLKLTQYF
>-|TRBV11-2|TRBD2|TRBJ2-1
TGTGCCAGCAGCTTATTGATGCTAGCGGGAGTGAATGAGCAGTTCTTC
CASSLLMLAGVNEQFF
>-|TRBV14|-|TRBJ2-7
TGTGCCAGCAGCCCTGACATTGCAGGATCCTACGAGCAGTACTTC
CASSPDIAGSYEQYF
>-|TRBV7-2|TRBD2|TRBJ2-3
TGTGCCAGCAGCTCTACTAGCGGGGGCCCTAAGGGTACGCAGTATTTT
CASSSTSGGPKGTQYF
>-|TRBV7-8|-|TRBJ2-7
TGTGCCACCGCACCAGCGGTCTACGAGCAGTACTTC
CATAPAVYEQYF
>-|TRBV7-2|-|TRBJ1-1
TGTGCCAGCAGCCCACCAGGACAGCTTGAAGCTTTCTTT
CASSPPGQLEAFF
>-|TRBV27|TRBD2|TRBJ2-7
TGTGCCAGCAGTATCCTGGAACGGGAGAGCGGGAGGGCCGGGGACTACGAGCAGTACTTC
CASSILERESGRAGDYEQYF
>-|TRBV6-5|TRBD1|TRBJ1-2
TGTGCCAGCAGTCCCAGGGGGTCCTCCTATGGCTACACCTTC
CASSPRGSSYGYTF
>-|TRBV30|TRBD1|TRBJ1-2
TGTGCCTGGAGCCTGACAGGGGGTAACTATGGCTACACCTTC
CAWSLTGGNYGYTF
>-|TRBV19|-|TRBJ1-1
TGTGCCAGCATTCCGAGAGTCCCGACAGTTAACACTGAAGCTTTCTTT
CASIPRVPTVNTEAFF
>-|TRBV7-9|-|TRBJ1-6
TGTGCCAGCAGCTTCGTACGGAGCTCCTATAATTCACCCCTCCACTTT
CASSFVRSSYNSPLHF
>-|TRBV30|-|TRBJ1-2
TGTGCCTGGAGTGAGTTCGGTGGCAGGTTCTATGGCTACACCTTC
CAWSEFGGRFYGYTF
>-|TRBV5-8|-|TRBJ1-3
TGTGCCAGCAGCTTGGGTAGAGGGCGCTCTGGAAACACCATATATTTT
CASSLGRGRSGNTIYF
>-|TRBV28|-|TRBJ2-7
TGTGCCAGCAGTTTATGGTGGGGAGTCCCTTACGAGCAGTACTTC
CASSLWWGVPYEQYF
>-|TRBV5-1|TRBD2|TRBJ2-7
TGCGCCAGCAGCTCGCGGGGGGTCTCCTACGAGCAGTACTTC
CASSSRGVSYEQYF
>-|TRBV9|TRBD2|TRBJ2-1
TGTGCCAGCAGCCCGACCGCCACTAGCGGGATTTTCAATGAGCAGTTCTTC
CASSPTATSGIFNEQFF
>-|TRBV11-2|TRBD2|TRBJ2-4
TGTGCCAGCAGCACGGGGGGGGACAAAAACATTCAGTACTTC
CASSTGGDKNIQYF
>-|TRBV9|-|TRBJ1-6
TGTGCCAGCAGCGGGGGGAGGGCGAATTCACCCCTCCACTTT
CASSGGRANSPLHF
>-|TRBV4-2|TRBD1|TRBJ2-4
TGTGCCAGCAGCCAGGGGTCTAACGGACAGGCCCGAGCCAAAAACATTCAGTACTTC
CASSQGSNGQARAKNIQYF
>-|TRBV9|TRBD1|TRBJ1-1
TGTGCCAGCAGCGTAGTAGGGACAGGTAGGACTGAAGCTTTCTTT
CASSVVGTGRTEAFF
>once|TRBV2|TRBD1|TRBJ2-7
TGTGCCAGCAGCTCGGACAGGGGCCACGAGCAGTACTTC
CASSSDRGHEQYF
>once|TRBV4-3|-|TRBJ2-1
TGCGCCAGCAGCCAAGGACTAGACAATGAGCAGTTCTTC
CASSQGLDNEQFF